What follows are 27 T cell receptor beta chains derived from one specimen sequenced in a study of T cells in localized non-small cell lung cancer. This table comes from immunoSEQ multiplex PCR, and its TCRdb copy is limited to in-frame clones, with some not included. Of approximately 35,000 clones listed, roughly nine tenths are singletons. The specimen was peripheral blood, collected before any cancer treatment. Receptors were obtained from a man between 40 and 75 years old with stage I lung adenocarcinoma.

CDR3 DNA: TGTGCCAGCAGTGCCGGATCCGAACAGCCCCAGCATTTT. This codes for CASSAGSEQPQHF. V gene TRBV6-1 combines with J gene TRBJ1-5; D remains unclear. The length of the CDR3 is 13 residues. Germline CDR1 MNHNS, CDR2 SASEGT. Trimming stripped 4 bases from V and 7 bases from J, with 11 bases between.

V usage is TRBV5-6 and J usage is TRBJ2-5; perhaps D is TRBD1 or TRBD2 (5 bases each). CDR1 and CDR2 from the germline V gene are SGHDT and YYEEEE. The V and J ends lost 2 bases and 2 bases respectively, with 13 bases between them. CDR3 length: 15 residues. CDR3 region: CASSFGAARQETQYF. CDR3 DNA sequence: TGTGCCAGCAGCTTCGGGGCAGCCCGTCAAGAGACCCAGTACTTC.

The V gene is TRBV6-1, the J gene TRBJ1-5; TRBD1 matches at 11 bases. The CDR3 is 15 amino acids. Germline CDR1 and CDR2: MNHNS and SASEGT. V gave up 8 bases and J gave up 7 bases; unmatched junction bases: 10. The CDR3 sequence is CASGVPGTGGQPQHF. CDR3 bases: TGTGCCAGCGGAGTCCCGGGGACAGGGGGACAGCCCCAGCATTTT.

The CDR3: CASGGTNEKLFF. The CDR3 DNA follows: TGTGCCAGCGGGGGAACTAATGAAAAACTGTTTTTT. The chain couples TRBV6-6 to TRBJ1-4; D is possibly TRBD1 (5 bases). The CDR3 has 12 residues. The ends were cut back, 8 bases at V and 1 base at J, with 5 bases in the middle. Germline loops: CDR1 MNHNY, CDR2 SVGAGI (reference sequence).

This chain uses TRBV13 with TRBJ1-3; no definite D call. CDR3 length: 15 amino acids. Germline loops: CDR1 PRHDT, CDR2 FYEKMQ (reference sequence). The V end was cut by 5 bases, the J end by 1 base, with 12 bases between. The CDR3 DNA reads as TGTGCCAGCAGCGGCGTAGCGGGTTCTGGAAACACCATATATTTT. Amino acid sequence: CASSGVAGSGNTIYF.

This rearrangement joins TRBV10-2 to TRBJ2-7, with 7 bases lining up with TRBD1. Trimming cost V 3 bases and J 0 bases; bases outside gene matches: 8. Germline V gene data show CDR1 as WSHSY and CDR2 as SAAADI. The CDR3 has 16 residues. Written as DNA, the CDR3 is TGCGCCAGCAGTGAACCCCGGGACAGTAGCTCCTACGAGCAGTACTTC. As protein: CASSEPRDSSSYEQYF.

CDR3 residues: CASSNRGGTGELFF. For the CDR3, the DNA is TGTGCCAGCAGTAACAGGGGAGGCACCGGGGAGCTGTTTTTT. J is TRBJ2-2 and V is TRBV6-5; possibly TRBD1 for D (7 bases). The CDR3 sequence is 14 residues long. The ends were cut back, 5 bases at V and 4 bases at J, with 11 bases in the middle. Germline V gene sequence: CDR1 MNHEY, CDR2 SVGAGI.

This clone was counted only a few times. This chain connects TRBV10-2 to TRBJ2-3; D is unresolved. CDR1 and CDR2 from the germline V gene are WSHSY and SAAADI. The CDR3 covers 14 residues. V lost 6 bases and J lost 0, with 10 bases in between. The CDR3 bases are TGCGCCAGCAGAAAAAGAACTAGCACAGATACGCAGTATTTT. This gives the protein CASRKRTSTDTQYF.

The genes are TRBV5-1 and TRBJ1-4, with a tentative D call TRBD1 (6 bases). The germline V gene encodes CDR1 SGHRS and CDR2 YFSETQ. Trimming took 4 bases from V and 8 from J, leaving 18 bases between them. CDR3 length: 15 amino acids. The CDR3 protein is CASSISGVSSEKLFF. DNA of the CDR3: TGCGCCAGCAGCATCTCAGGGGTCTCTAGCGAAAAACTGTTTTTT.

V gene TRBV2 combines with J gene TRBJ2-1; the match to TRBD2 covers 11 bases. Germline values: CDR1 SNHLY, CDR2 FYNNEI. J lost 9 bases, V lost 4 bases, and 8 bases had no gene match. This CDR3 is 15 amino acids long. DNA for the CDR3: TGTGCCAGCAGTGGGGGACTAGCGGCCGCGGTTGAGCAGTTCTTC. Its protein product is CASSGGLAAAVEQFF.

This chain joins TRBV7-9 and TRBJ1-4; D is unresolved. The CDR3 extends over 15 amino acids. Per the germline V gene, CDR1 is SEHNR and CDR2 is FQNEAQ (reference sequence). Deletions cut 1 base from V and 8 bases from J, with 14 bases between. The CDR3 DNA follows: TGTGCCAGCAGCTTAGTAACGCCAATGAGGGAAAAACTGTTTTTT. Protein sequence: CASSLVTPMREKLFF.

This chain joins TRBV4-2 and TRBJ2-3, with TRBD2 matching over 10 bases. V lost 3 bases, J lost 0 bases, and 9 bases stayed unmatched. Looked up from germline, CDR1 is LGHNA and CDR2 is YNFKEQ. This CDR3 region has 18 residues. CDR3 in amino acids: CASSQVAGGKSSTDTQYF. The CDR3, as DNA: TGTGCCAGCAGCCAGGTAGCGGGGGGTAAAAGCAGCACAGATACGCAGTATTTT.

The chain carries TRBV21-1 and TRBJ1-1. TRBV21-1 is termed a pseudogene. This CDR3 spans 15 amino acids. The CDR3 bases are TGTGCCAGCAGCGCGATACCCGGGGGGAACACTGAAGCTTTCTTT. Translation: CASSAIPGGNTEAFF.

The chain couples TRBV11-2 to TRBJ1-4; no reliable D call. The CDR3 is 14 amino acids. Looked up from germline, CDR1 is SGHAT and CDR2 is FQNNGV. V was pared by 2 bases and J by 8 bases, with 12 bases between. The CDR3 region has the DNA TGTGCCAGCAGCTTAAGTTACCAAGGGGAAAAACTGTTTTTT. Protein product: CASSLSYQGEKLFF.

This clone was seen once. The chain uses TRBV30 and TRBJ2-3; 9 positions agree with TRBD1. Per the germline V gene, CDR1 is GTSNPN and CDR2 is SVGIG (reference sequence). This CDR3 is built from 15 residues. Trimming cost V 4 bases and J 0 bases; bases outside gene matches: 5. CDR3 sequence reads: CAWNLGTGSTDTQYF. CDR3 nucleotides: TGTGCCTGGAATCTCGGGACAGGGAGCACAGATACGCAGTATTTT.

The chain has TRBV4-1 and TRBJ2-3; no definite D call. V lost 1 base to trimming and J lost 6 bases, with 8 bases between them. This CDR3 is 13 amino acids long. Germline CDR1 and CDR2: MGHRA and YSYEKL. The CDR3 protein is CASSQGKRDTQYF. The CDR3 DNA reads as TGCGCCAGCAGCCAAGGAAAGAGGGATACGCAGTATTTT.

This chain uses TRBV19 with TRBJ1-2, with D unclear. Deletions cut 5 bases from V and 7 bases from J, with 20 bases between. CDR3 length: 15 residues. Germline V gene sequence: CDR1 LNHDA, CDR2 SQIVND (reference sequence). In DNA, the CDR3 is TGTGCCAGTAGTTCCCGGGTTGGTGAGTCGAGTGGCTACACCTTC. Protein: CASSSRVGESSGYTF.

The chain has TRBV6-5 and TRBJ2-1; tentatively, D is TRBD1 (6 bases). CDR1 and CDR2 (germline): MNHEY, SVGAGI. V was cut by 5 bases and J by 7 bases, with 12 bases left in between. This CDR3 is 13 amino acids long. The CDR3 nucleotides read TGTGCCAGCAGTGTCAGGGGATGGAATGAGCAGTTCTTC. Translation gives CASSVRGWNEQFF.

The V gene is TRBV9, the J gene TRBJ1-2; TRBD1 matches 9 bases. Germline values: CDR1 SGDLS, CDR2 YYNGEE. J lost 5 bases, V lost 0 bases, and 5 bases had no gene match. The CDR3 has 15 amino acids. The CDR3 DNA follows: TGTGCCAGCAGCGTAGACACAGGGGGCATGTATGGCTACACCTTC. This encodes CASSVDTGGMYGYTF.

CDR3 protein: CASHPLSGEYEQFF. The DNA for the CDR3 is TGCGCCAGTCACCCCTTGTCAGGGGAATATGAGCAGTTCTTC. The chain uses TRBV5-1 and TRBJ2-1; tentative D call: TRBD1 (6 bases). The CDR3 sequence is 14 residues long. Germline V CDR1 and CDR2: SGHRS, YFSETQ. The V end was cut by 8 bases, the J end by 8 bases, with 20 bases between.

The chain links TRBV6-7 to TRBJ1-2; tentatively, D is TRBD1 (6 bases). TRBV6-7 is treated as an ORF (open reading frame) with a function not yet certain. The CDR3 loop spans 16 amino acids. V was trimmed by 4 bases and J by 5 bases, leaving 20 bases between them. CDR3 coding DNA: TGTGCCAGCAGTTCCACAGGGACGTACTGGCGTTATGGCTACACCTTC. Translated, it gives CASSSTGTYWRYGYTF.

The V and J genes are TRBV7-2 and TRBJ2-2, with D possibly being TRBD1 or TRBD2 (6 bases each). This CDR3 comprises 15 residues. Germline assignment: CDR1 SGHTA and CDR2 FQGNSA. Deletions cut 8 bases from V and 4 bases from J, with 17 bases between. The CDR3 loop reads CASAPGALGTGELFF. CDR3 coding DNA: TGTGCCAGCGCGCCGGGGGCGTTAGGCACCGGGGAGCTGTTTTTT.

The V call is TRBV27, the J call TRBJ2-3; D may correspond to TRBD1 or TRBD2 (6 bases each). The CDR3 runs to 15 residues. Trimming left V 0 bases short and J 3 bases short, with 10 bases between. Germline lookup yields CDR1 MNHEY and CDR2 SMNVEV (reference sequence). CDR3 coding DNA: TGTGCCAGCAGTTTATCGAGGGGGGTGACAGATACGCAGTATTTT. This sequence encodes CASSLSRGVTDTQYF.

The chain uses TRBV19 and TRBJ1-5; tentative D call: TRBD1 (5 bases). V was shortened by 7 bases and J by 4 bases, with 8 bases between the two germline ends. The CDR3 length is 12 residues. Germline V lookup: CDR1 LNHDA, CDR2 SQIVND (reference sequence). CDR3: CASTGGNQPQHF. In DNA form, the CDR3 reads TGTGCCAGTACGGGGGGAAATCAGCCCCAGCATTTT.

The chain links TRBV14 to TRBJ2-3; D is uncertain. Germline-derived CDR1 and CDR2 are SGHDN and FVKESK. V was clipped by 3 bases and J by 2 bases, with 6 bases between them. The length of the CDR3 is 13 residues. This CDR3 is CASSHHPTDTQYF. As DNA, the CDR3 is TGTGCCAGCAGCCACCATCCCACAGATACGCAGTATTTT.

This sequence joins TRBV19 and TRBJ1-1; maybe TRBD1 (6 bases). Germline V lookup: CDR1 LNHDA, CDR2 SQIVND (reference sequence). CDR3 size: 14 residues. Between the trimmed V and J ends, which lost 6 bases and 5 bases, there was a span of 16 bases. CDR3 residues: CASSPWGGGTEAFF. The CDR3 DNA reads TGTGCCAGTAGCCCTTGGGGGGGCGGAACTGAAGCTTTCTTT. Combining the CDR3 with reference TRBV19 and TRBJ1-1 gives the whole variable domain DGGITQSPKYLFRKEGQNVTLSCEQNLNHDAMYWYRQDPGQGLRLIYYSQIVNDFQKGDIAEGYSVSREKKESFPLTVTSAQKNPTAFYLCASSPWGGGTEAFFGQGTRLTVV.

The chain joins TRBV7-9 to TRBJ1-2; D remains ambiguous. Trimming shortened V by 4 bases and J by 3 bases, and 18 bases separated the two germline ends. CDR3 length equals 16 residues. Germline V gives CDR1 SEHNR, CDR2 FQNEAQ (reference sequence). CDR3 protein: CASSSFFSTVHYGYTF. CDR3 coding DNA: TGTGCCAGCAGCTCCTTCTTCTCTACGGTACACTATGGCTACACCTTC.